This T cell receptor (beta chain) was retrieved from a study of monozygotic twins with inflammatory bowel disease. The template switching step added UMIs that contained a 6-nucleotide sample barcode. TCRdb reprocessed the 5' RACE reads, with one entry per CDR3 protein and no DNA. Its table lists roughly 330,000 distinct CDR3 sequences. The CDR3 runs to 16 residues. The sample comprised blood. The rearrangement uses TRBV12-3 or TRBV12-4 and TRBJ2-7; TCRdb's assignment of TRBD2 cannot be checked, as there is no DNA. This receptor was obtained from a human donor with ulcerative colitis or Crohn's disease, or a healthy co-twin of an affected twin (not recorded which). The CDR3 here is CASSPALRGTPYEQYF.